This passage covers 8 T cell receptor beta chains from one sample sequenced in a study of blood T cell repertoires in COVID-19. Profiled with immunoSEQ multiplex PCR; TCRdb holds only in-frame clones, not every one. The sample consists of tens of thousands of clones, roughly 80% of them appearing once. Sequencing was performed on peripheral blood. The receptors come from a woman between 65 and 79 years old with acute or convalescent COVID-19.

This sequence joins TRBV7-3 and TRBJ2-1; TRBD2 matches 10 bases. Unmatched junction bases numbered 7, after V lost 2 bases and J lost 12 bases. CDR3 length equals 14 residues. Germline V lookup: CDR1 SGHTA, CDR2 FQGTGA. The CDR3 nucleotides read TGTGCCAGCAGCTTATCTAGCGGGAGTTCTTCGCAGTTCTTC. Translated, it gives CASSLSSGSSSQFF.

The V call is TRBV19, the J call TRBJ2-1, with D perhaps matching TRBD2 (5 bases). CDR1 and CDR2 (germline): LNHDA, SQIVND (reference sequence). The CDR3 has 19 amino acids. The V end was cut by 5 bases, the J end by 4 bases, with 27 bases between. CDR3 in amino acids: CASSPALGWVPTTYNEQFF. DNA of the CDR3: TGTGCCAGTAGTCCCGCCCTCGGTTGGGTTCCGACTACTTACAATGAGCAGTTCTTC.

The chain joins TRBV28 to TRBJ1-5; D gene ambiguous. Germline V gives CDR1 MDHEN, CDR2 SYDVKM. The CDR3 totals 15 residues. With 2 bases removed from V and 2 bases from J, the gap between germline ends came to 10 bases. The CDR3 sequence: CASSLPGRGNQPQHF. The CDR3 DNA sequence: TGTGCCAGCAGTTTACCCGGGAGGGGCAATCAGCCCCAGCATTTT.

In its sample, this clone was seen once. The gene calls are TRBV10-2 and TRBJ1-1; no reliable D call. Trimming stripped 1 base from V and 6 bases from J, with 9 bases between. The CDR3 runs 13 residues. Germline loops: CDR1 WSHSY, CDR2 SAAADI. CDR3 loop: CASSELQMAEAFF. The CDR3 nucleotides are TGCGCCAGCAGTGAGTTACAAATGGCTGAAGCTTTCTTT.

This chain uses TRBV5-1 with TRBJ2-7, with D tentatively TRBD1 (6 bases). V lost 6 bases and J 0 bases, leaving 10 bases between the germline ends. This CDR3 has 13 amino acids. CDR1 is SGHRS, CDR2 YFSETQ, per germline. CDR3 in DNA: TGCGCCAGCAACCGGGACAACTCCTACGAGCAGTACTTC. Protein product: CASNRDNSYEQYF.

This clone was counted between two and nine times. The chain has TRBV5-1 and TRBJ2-1, with D tentatively TRBD1 (5 bases). The germline V gene encodes CDR1 SGHRS and CDR2 YFSETQ. The CDR3 extends over 15 amino acids. Trimming removed 0 bases at V and 6 bases at J, with 13 bases between. DNA of the CDR3: TGCGCCAGCAGCTTGGGACAGCCCCAGGGCAATGAGCAGTTCTTC. Translated, it gives CASSLGQPQGNEQFF.

V usage is TRBV15 and J usage is TRBJ2-1; the match to TRBD2 covers 11 bases. With 1 base clipped from V and 5 bases from J, the junction kept 7 bases outside the gene matches. The CDR3 is made up of 17 amino acids. Germline CDR1 reads LNHNV; CDR2 reads YYDKDF (reference sequence). The CDR3 region has the DNA TGTGCCACCAGCAGAGGACTAGCGGGGTGGGGTAACAATGAGCAGTTCTTC. Its protein product is CATSRGLAGWGNNEQFF.

The gene calls are TRBV28 and TRBJ1-6, with D possibly matching TRBD1 (5 bases). The CDR3 covers 14 residues. Per the germline V gene, CDR1 is MDHEN and CDR2 is SYDVKM. Trimming removed 10 bases at V and 10 bases at J, with 20 bases between. CDR3 DNA: TGTGCCAACAAGAAGGGGAGGGGAGGGTCACCCCTCCACTTT. It yields the protein CANKKGRGGSPLHF.